This entry lists 6 T cell receptor beta chains sequenced from one sample in a study of blood T cell repertoires in COVID-19. This table comes from immunoSEQ multiplex PCR, and its TCRdb copy is limited to in-frame clones, with some not included. This repertoire shows around 300,000 clones, less than 90% found once; its top ten account for more than 10%. Material: peripheral blood. The receptors here all came from a human donor in a cohort sampled during active COVID-19.

This clone occurred once. V and J are TRBV7-9 and TRBJ1-4, with 7 bases that match TRBD1. This CDR3 comprises 15 residues. Per germline, CDR1 SEHNR and CDR2 FQNEAQ (reference sequence). V gave up 0 bases and J gave up 5 bases; unmatched junction bases: 3. Here the CDR3 reads CASSLATGKNEKLFF. The CDR3 DNA reads TGTGCCAGCAGCTTAGCGACAGGGAAGAATGAAAAACTGTTTTTT.

The J gene is TRBJ2-1, the V gene TRBV11-2; TRBD1 matches at 9 bases. Germline CDR1 SGHAT, CDR2 FQNNGV. The CDR3 consists of 14 residues. With 1 base clipped from V and 15 bases from J, the junction kept 10 bases outside the gene matches. CDR3 sequence (DNA): TGTGCCAGCAGCTTAGCGGTTAGGGGACAGGGTCTGTTCTTC. This gives the protein CASSLAVRGQGLFF.

The CDR3 here is CATHSSGSFYEQYF. CDR3 DNA sequence: TGCGCCACTCACTCTAGCGGGAGTTTCTACGAGCAGTACTTC. V gene TRBV5-1 combines with J gene TRBJ2-7, with 10 bases aligning to TRBD2. After removal of 9 bases from V and 3 bases from J, the junction contained 9 bases not matched to a gene. In germline, CDR1 is SGHRS, CDR2 YFSETQ. This CDR3 is 14 amino acids long.

This clone was recorded a few times. The chain recombines TRBV15 with TRBJ1-2; 8 nucleotides line up with TRBD1. V lost 1 base, J lost 4 bases, and 5 bases stayed unmatched. Germline V gene data show CDR1 as LNHNV and CDR2 as YYDKDF (reference sequence). There are 15 residues in the CDR3. CDR3 sequence: CATSRARQGTYGYTF. CDR3 sequence (DNA): TGTGCCACCAGCAGAGCCCGACAGGGGACCTATGGCTACACCTTC.

The chain is built from TRBV6-5 and TRBJ2-7; D call uncertain. This CDR3 region has 14 residues. V lost 6 bases, J lost 0 bases, and 12 bases lay in between. CDR1 is MNHEY and CDR2 is SVGAGI in the germline V gene. The CDR3: CASRLLLSSYEQYF. CDR3 nucleotide sequence: TGTGCCAGCAGACTTCTATTAAGCTCCTACGAGCAGTACTTC.

V gene TRBV9 combines with J gene TRBJ1-3; D unresolved. Germline loops: CDR1 SGDLS, CDR2 YYNGEE. The CDR3 is 14 residues long. V was trimmed by 3 bases and J by 0 bases, leaving 7 bases between them. The DNA for the CDR3 is TGTGCCAGCAGCGACCGGAGCTCTGGAAACACCATATATTTT. This encodes CASSDRSSGNTIYF. The entire variable domain, with the rest obtained from reference TRBV9 and TRBJ1-3, is as follows: DSGVTQTPKHLITATGQRVTLRCSPRSGDLSVYWYQQSLDQGLQFLIQYYNGEERAKGNILERFSAQQFPDLHSELNLSSLELGDSALYFCASSDRSSGNTIYFGEGSWLTVV.